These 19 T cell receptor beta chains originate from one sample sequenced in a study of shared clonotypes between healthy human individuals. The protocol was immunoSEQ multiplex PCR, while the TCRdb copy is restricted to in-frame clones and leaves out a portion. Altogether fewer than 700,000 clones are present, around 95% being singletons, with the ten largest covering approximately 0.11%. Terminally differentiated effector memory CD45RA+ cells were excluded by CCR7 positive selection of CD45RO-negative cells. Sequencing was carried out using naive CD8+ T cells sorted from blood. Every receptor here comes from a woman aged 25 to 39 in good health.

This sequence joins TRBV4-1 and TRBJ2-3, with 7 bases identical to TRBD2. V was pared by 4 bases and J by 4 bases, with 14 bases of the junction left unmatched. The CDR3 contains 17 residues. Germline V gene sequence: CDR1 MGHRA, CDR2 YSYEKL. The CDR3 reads CASSPEGLAGAADTQYF. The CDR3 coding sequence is TGCGCCAGCAGCCCCGAGGGACTGGCGGGAGCTGCAGATACGCAGTATTTT.

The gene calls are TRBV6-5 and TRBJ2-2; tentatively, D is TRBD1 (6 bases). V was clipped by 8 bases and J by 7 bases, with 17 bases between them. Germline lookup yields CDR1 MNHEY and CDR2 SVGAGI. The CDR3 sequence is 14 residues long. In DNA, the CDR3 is TGTGCCAGCGGGTACAGGGAAAGTAGCGGGGAGCTGTTTTTT. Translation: CASGYRESSGELFF.

CDR3 residues: CASSLGKWDEQYF. CDR3 nucleotide sequence: TGTGCCAGTAGTTTGGGGAAATGGGACGAGCAGTACTTC. The genes are TRBV19 and TRBJ2-7; D is undetermined. Germline V gene sequence: CDR1 LNHDA, CDR2 SQIVND (reference sequence). The CDR3 sequence is 13 residues long. The V end lost 5 bases, the J end lost 5 bases, and 13 bases lay between the germline ends.

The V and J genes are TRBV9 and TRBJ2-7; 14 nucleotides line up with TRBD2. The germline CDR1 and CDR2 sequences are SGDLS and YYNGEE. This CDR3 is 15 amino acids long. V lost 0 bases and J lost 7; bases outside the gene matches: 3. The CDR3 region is CASSVEGLAGVEQYF. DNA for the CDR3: TGTGCCAGCAGCGTAGAGGGACTAGCGGGAGTTGAGCAGTACTTC.

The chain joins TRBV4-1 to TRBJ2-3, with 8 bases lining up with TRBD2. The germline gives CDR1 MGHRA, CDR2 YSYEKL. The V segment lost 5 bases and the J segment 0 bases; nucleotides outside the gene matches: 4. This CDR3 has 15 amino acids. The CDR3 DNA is TGCGCCAGCAGCGAACTAGCGGTGAGCACAGATACGCAGTATTTT. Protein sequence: CASSELAVSTDTQYF.

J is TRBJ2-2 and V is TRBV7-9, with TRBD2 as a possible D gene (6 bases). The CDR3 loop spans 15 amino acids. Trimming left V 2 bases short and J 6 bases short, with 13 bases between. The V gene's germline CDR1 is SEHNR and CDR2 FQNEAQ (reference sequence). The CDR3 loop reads CASSLHGGKSGELFF. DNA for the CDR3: TGTGCCAGCAGCTTACATGGGGGGAAATCCGGGGAGCTGTTTTTT.

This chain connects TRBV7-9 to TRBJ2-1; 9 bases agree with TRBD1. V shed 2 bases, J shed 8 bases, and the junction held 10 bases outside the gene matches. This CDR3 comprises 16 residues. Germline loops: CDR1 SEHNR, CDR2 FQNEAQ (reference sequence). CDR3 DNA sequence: TGTGCCAGCAGCTTAACCGGGACAGGGTGGACCGATGAGCAGTTCTTC. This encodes CASSLTGTGWTDEQFF.

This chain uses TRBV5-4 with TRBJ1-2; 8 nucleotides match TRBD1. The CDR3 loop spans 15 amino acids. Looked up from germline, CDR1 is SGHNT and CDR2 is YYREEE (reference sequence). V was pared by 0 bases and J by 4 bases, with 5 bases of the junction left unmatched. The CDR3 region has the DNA TGTGCCAGCAGCTTGGCAGGGGGCGAAGCCTATGGCTACACCTTC. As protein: CASSLAGGEAYGYTF.

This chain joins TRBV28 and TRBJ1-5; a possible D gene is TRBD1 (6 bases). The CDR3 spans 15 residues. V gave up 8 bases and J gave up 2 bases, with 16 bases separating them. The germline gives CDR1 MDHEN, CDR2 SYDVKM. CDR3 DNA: TGTGCCAGCCGTCGGACAGTAGGGGGCAATCAGCCCCAGCATTTT. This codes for CASRRTVGGNQPQHF. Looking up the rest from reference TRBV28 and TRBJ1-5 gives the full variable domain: DVKVTQSSRYLVKRTGEKVFLECVQDMDHENMFWYRQDPGLGLRLIYFSYDVKMKEKGDIPEGYSVSREKKERFSLILESASTNQTSMYLCASRRTVGGNQPQHFGDGTRLSIL.

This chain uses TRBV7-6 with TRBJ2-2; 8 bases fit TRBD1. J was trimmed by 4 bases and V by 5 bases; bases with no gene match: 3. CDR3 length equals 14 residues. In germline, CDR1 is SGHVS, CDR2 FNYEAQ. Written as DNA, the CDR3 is TGTGCCAGCAGCATGACAGGGGCCACCGGGGAGCTGTTTTTT. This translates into CASSMTGATGELFF.

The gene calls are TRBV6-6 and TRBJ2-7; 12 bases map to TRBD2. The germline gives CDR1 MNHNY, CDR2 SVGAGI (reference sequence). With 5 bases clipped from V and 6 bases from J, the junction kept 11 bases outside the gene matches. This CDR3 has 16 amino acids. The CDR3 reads CASSQGLAGARVEQYF. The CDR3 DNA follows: TGTGCCAGCAGTCAGGGACTAGCGGGTGCCCGTGTCGAGCAGTACTTC.

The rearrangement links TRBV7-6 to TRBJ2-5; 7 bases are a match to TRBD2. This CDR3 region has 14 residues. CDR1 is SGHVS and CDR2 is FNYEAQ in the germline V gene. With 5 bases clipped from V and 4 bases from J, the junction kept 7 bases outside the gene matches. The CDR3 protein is CASSPGLGLETQYF. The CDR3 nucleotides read TGTGCCAGCAGCCCCGGACTAGGGCTAGAGACCCAGTACTTC.

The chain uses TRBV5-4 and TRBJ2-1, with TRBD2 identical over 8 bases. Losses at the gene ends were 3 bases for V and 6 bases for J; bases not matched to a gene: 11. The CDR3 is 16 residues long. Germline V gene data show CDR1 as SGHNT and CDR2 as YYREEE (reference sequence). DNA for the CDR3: TGTGCCAGCAGCTCAGAAAAGGGACTAGACCGCAATGAGCAGTTCTTC. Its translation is CASSSEKGLDRNEQFF.

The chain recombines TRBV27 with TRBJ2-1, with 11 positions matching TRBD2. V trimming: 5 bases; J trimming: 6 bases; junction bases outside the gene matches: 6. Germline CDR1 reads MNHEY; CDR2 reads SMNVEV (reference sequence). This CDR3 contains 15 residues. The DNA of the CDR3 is TGTGCCAGCAGTCAGACTAGCGGGATCACCAATGAGCAGTTCTTC. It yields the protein CASSQTSGITNEQFF.

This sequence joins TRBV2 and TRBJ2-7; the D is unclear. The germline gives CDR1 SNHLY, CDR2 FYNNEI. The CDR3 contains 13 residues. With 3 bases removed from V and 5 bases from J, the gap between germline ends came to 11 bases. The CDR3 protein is CASSEMGPDEQYF. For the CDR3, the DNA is TGTGCCAGCAGTGAGATGGGTCCTGACGAGCAGTACTTC.

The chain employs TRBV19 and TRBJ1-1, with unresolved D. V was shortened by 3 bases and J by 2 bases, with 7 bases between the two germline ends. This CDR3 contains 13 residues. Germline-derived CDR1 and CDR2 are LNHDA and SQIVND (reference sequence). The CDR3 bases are TGTGCCAGTAGTATCCTGCCAAACACTGAAGCTTTCTTT. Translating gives CASSILPNTEAFF.

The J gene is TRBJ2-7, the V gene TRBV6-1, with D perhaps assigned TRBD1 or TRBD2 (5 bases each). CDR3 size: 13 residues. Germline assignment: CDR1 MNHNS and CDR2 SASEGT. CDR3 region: CAVYGTQTYEQYF. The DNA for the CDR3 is TGTGCGGTCTACGGGACGCAAACCTACGAGCAGTACTTC.

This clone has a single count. This chain's CDR3 is CATSSLAGAYNEQFF. As DNA, the CDR3 is TGTGCCACCAGCAGTTTAGCGGGAGCTTACAATGAGCAGTTCTTC. The chain links TRBV15 to TRBJ2-1; 9 bases are a match to TRBD2. Germline values: CDR1 LNHNV, CDR2 YYDKDF (reference sequence). J was trimmed by 4 bases and V by 3 bases; bases with no gene match: 4. The CDR3 covers 15 residues.

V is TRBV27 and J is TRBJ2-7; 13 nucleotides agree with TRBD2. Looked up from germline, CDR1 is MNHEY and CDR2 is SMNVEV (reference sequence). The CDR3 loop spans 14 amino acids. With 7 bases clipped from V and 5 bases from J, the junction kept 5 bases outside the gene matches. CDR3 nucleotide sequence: TGTGCCAGCAAACTAGCGGGAGGGCCTAACGAGCAGTACTTC. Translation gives CASKLAGGPNEQYF.